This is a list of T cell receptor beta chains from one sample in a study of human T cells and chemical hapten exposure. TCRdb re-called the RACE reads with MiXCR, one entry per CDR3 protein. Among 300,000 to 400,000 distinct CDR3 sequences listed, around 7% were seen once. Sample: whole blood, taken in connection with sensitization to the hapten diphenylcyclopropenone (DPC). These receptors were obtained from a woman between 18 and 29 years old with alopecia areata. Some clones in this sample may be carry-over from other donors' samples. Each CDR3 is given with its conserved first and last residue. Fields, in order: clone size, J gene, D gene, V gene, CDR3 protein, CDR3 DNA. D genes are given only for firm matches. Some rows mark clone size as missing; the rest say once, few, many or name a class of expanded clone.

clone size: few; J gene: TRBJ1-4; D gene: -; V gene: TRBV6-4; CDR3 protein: CASSVLRTWENEKLFF; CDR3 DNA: TGTGCCAGCAGTGTCCTACGGACCTGGGAAAATGAAAAACTGTTTTTT
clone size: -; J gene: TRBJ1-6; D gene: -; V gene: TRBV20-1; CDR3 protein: CSASQRNSPLHF; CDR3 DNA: TGCAGTGCTAGTCAGAGAAATTCACCCCTCCACTTT
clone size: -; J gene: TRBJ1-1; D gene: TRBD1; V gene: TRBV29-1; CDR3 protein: CSVRTGGAAEAFF; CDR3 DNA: TGCAGCGTTCGGACAGGGGGCGCCGCTGAAGCTTTCTTT
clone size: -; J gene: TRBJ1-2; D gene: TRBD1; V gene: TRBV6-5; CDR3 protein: CASSYQSGGSRYGYTF; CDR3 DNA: TGTGCCAGCAGTTATCAATCAGGGGGCAGTCGCTATGGCTACACCTTC
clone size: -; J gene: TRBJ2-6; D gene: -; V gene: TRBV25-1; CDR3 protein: CASSAGMPLGGANVLTF; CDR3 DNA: TGTGCCAGCAGTGCCGGGATGCCCCTTGGTGGGGCCAACGTCCTGACTTTC
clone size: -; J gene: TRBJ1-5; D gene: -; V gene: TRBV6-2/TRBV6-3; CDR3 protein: CASQGPNQPQHF; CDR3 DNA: TGTGCCAGCCAGGGACCCAATCAGCCCCAGCATTTT
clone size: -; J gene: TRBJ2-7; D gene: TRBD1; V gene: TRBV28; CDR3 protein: CASSSGQGNYEQYF; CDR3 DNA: TGTGCCAGCAGTTCCGGACAGGGCAACTACGAGCAGTACTTC
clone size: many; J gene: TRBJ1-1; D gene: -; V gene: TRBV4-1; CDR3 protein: CASSPIDKNTEAFF; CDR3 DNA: TGCGCCAGCAGCCCAATAGACAAGAACACTGAAGCTTTCTTT
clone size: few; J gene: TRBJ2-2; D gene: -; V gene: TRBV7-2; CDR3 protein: CASSLGPQANTGELFF; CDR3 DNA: TGTGCCAGCAGCTTAGGGCCACAGGCGAACACCGGGGAGCTGTTTTTT
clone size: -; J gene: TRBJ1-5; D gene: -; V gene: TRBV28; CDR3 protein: CASSPWDTSGDQPQHF; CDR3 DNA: TGTGCCAGCAGTCCCTGGGACACATCAGGGGATCAGCCCCAGCATTTT
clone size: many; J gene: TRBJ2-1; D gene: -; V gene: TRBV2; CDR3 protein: CASSEMGRLRDEQFF; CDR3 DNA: TGTGCCAGCAGTGAAATGGGCAGGCTTAGGGATGAGCAGTTCTTC
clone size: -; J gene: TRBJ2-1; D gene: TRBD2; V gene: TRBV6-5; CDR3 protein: CASRDLSGGQHNEQFF; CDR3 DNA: TGTGCCAGCAGGGACCTTAGCGGGGGTCAGCACAATGAGCAGTTCTTC
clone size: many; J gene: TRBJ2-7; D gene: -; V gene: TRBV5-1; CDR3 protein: CASSLGGPASVQYF; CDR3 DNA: TGCGCCAGCAGCTTGGGTGGGCCCGCCAGTGTGCAGTACTTC
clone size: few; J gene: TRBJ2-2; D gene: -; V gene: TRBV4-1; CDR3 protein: CASSGSNTGELFF; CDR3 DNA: TGCGCCAGCAGCGGCAGCAACACCGGGGAGCTGTTTTTT
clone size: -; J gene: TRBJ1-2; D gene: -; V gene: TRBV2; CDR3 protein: CASSPKKGRDYGYTF; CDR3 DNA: TGTGCCAGCAGTCCGAAGAAGGGCCGGGACTATGGCTACACCTTC
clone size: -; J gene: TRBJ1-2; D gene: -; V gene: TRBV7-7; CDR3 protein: CASSPIMGAGGYTF; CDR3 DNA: TGTGCTAGCAGCCCCATTATGGGGGCGGGGGGCTACACCTTC
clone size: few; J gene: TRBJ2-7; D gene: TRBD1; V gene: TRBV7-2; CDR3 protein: CASSLVRDRVRYEQYF; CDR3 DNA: TGTGCCAGCAGCTTAGTCCGGGACAGGGTACGATACGAGCAGTACTTC
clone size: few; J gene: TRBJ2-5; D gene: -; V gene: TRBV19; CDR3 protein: CASSISSLSAETQYF; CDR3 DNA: TGTGCCAGTAGTATCAGCAGCCTCTCTGCCGAGACCCAGTACTTC
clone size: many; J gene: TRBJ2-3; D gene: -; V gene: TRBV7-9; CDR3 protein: CASSSSGVLHTDTQYF; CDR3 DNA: TGTGCCAGCAGCTCATCAGGGGTCCTTCACACAGATACGCAGTATTTT
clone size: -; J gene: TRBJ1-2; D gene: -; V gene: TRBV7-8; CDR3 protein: CSSSLATSGLLYGYTF; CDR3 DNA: TGTTCCAGCAGCTTAGCCACCTCAGGGCTCCTCTATGGCTACACCTTC
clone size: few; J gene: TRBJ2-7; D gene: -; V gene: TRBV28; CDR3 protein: CASRRLSAYEQYF; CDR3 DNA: TGTGCCAGCAGGAGACTGAGTGCCTACGAGCAGTACTTC
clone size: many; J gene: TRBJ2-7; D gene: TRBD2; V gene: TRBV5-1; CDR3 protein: CASSFGGGLTYEQYF; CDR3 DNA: TGCGCCAGCAGCTTCGGCGGGGGGCTTACCTACGAGCAGTACTTC
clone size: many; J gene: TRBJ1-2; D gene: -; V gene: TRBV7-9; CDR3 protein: CASSFQGYYGYTF; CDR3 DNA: TGTGCCAGCAGCTTTCAGGGGTACTATGGCTACACCTTC
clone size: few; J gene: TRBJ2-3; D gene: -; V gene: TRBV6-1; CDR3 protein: CASSEAIAGTDTQYF; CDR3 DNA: TGTGCCAGCAGTGAAGCCATAGCTGGCACAGATACGCAGTATTTT
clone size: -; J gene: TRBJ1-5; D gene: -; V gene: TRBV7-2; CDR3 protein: CASSLGRLGLNQPQHF; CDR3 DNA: TGTGCCAGCAGCTTGGGCCGGCTGGGCCTAAATCAGCCCCAGCATTTT
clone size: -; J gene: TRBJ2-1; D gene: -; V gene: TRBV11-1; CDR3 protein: CASSFGLGLWEDEQFF; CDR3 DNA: TGTGCCAGCAGCTTCGGCCTAGGGTTGTGGGAGGATGAGCAGTTCTTC
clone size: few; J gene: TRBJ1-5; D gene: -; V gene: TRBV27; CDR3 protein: CASSRNPGATNQPQHF; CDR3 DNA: TGTGCCAGCAGTAGGAATCCAGGGGCAACCAATCAGCCCCAGCATTTT
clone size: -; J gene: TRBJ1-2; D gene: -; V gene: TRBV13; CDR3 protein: CASSSTGSRTYGYTF; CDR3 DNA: TGTGCCAGCAGTTCAACAGGGAGCAGAACCTATGGCTACACCTTC
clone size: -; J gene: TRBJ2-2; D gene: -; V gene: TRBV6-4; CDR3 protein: CASKGSTNTGELFF; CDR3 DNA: TGTGCCAGCAAGGGTAGTACGAACACCGGGGAGCTGTTTTTT
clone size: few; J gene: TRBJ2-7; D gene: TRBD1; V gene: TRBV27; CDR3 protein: CASREGTGVRYEQYF; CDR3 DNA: TGTGCCAGCAGAGAAGGGACAGGGGTCCGCTACGAGCAGTACTTC
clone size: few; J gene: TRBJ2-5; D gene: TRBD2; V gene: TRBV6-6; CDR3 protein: CASSPGGGGVETQYF; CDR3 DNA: TGTGCCAGCAGTCCTGGCGGCGGGGGGGTAGAGACCCAGTACTTC
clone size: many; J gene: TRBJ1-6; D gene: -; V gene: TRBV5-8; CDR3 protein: CASSHYSESPLHF; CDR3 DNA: TGTGCCAGCAGTCATTACTCAGAATCACCCCTCCACTTT
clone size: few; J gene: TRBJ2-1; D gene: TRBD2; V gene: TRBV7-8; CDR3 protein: CASSWERGGSNEQFF; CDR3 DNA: TGTGCCAGCAGCTGGGAGCGGGGGGGGAGTAATGAGCAGTTCTTC
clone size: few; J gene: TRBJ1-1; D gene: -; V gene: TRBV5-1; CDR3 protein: CASSFPEGQANLNTEAFF; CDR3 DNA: TGCGCCAGCAGCTTCCCCGAGGGTCAGGCCAACCTGAACACTGAAGCTTTCTTT
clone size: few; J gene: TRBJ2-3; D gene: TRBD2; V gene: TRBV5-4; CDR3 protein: CASSRTSGARTDTQYF; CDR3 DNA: TGTGCCAGCAGCCGTACTAGCGGGGCGCGCACAGATACGCAGTATTTT
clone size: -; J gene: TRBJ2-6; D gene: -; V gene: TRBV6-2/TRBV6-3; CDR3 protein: CASSYSRDTSSGANVLTF; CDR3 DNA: TGTGCCAGCAGTTACTCGAGGGACACATCCTCTGGGGCCAACGTCCTGACTTTC
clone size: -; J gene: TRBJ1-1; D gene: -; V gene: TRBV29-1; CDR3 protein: CSVDEGTEEAFF; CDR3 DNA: TGCAGCGTTGACGAGGGGACGGAGGAAGCTTTCTTT
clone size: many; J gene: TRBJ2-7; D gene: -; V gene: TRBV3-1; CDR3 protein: CASSPPAGYEQYF; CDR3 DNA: TGTGCCAGCAGCCCGCCGGCCGGCTACGAGCAGTACTTC
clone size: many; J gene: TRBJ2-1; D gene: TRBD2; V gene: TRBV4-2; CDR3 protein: CASSQGGTSGGAGWNEQFF; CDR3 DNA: TGTGCCAGCAGCCAAGGAGGGACTAGCGGGGGGGCCGGTTGGAATGAGCAGTTCTTC
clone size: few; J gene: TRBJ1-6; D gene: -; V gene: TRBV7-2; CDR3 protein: CASSLHPISPLHF; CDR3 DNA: TGTGCCAGCAGCTTACATCCCATTTCACCCCTCCACTTT
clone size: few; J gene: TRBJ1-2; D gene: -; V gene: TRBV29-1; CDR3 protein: CSVVYEGRGYGYTF; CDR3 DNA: TGCAGCGTTGTTTATGAGGGCAGGGGCTATGGCTACACCTTC
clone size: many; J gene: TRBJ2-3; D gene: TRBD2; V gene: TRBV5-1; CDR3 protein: CASSLEGLAGTDTDTQYF; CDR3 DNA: TGCGCCAGCAGCTTGGAGGGACTAGCGGGGACCGACACAGATACGCAGTATTTT
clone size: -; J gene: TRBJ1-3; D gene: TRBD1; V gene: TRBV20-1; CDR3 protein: CSAWTGSTIYF; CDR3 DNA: TGCAGTGCTTGGACAGGGAGCACCATATATTTT
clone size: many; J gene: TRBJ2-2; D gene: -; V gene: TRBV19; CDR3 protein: CASTSSMRTANTGELFF; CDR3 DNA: TGTGCCAGTACCTCCTCGATGAGGACAGCGAACACCGGGGAGCTGTTTTTT
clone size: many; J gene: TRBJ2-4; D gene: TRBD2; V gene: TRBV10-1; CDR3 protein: CASGPGLAGGLRWRNIQYF; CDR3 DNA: TGCGCCAGCGGGCCGGGACTAGCGGGGGGGCTTAGGTGGAGAAACATTCAGTACTTC
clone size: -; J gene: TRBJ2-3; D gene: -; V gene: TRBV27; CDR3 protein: CASRLWGESAQYF; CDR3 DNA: TGTGCCAGCAGATTATGGGGGGAGTCAGCGCAGTATTTT
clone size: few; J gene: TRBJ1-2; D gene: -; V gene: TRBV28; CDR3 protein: CASSLPGIVYGYTF; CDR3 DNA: TGTGCCAGCAGTTTACCAGGGATTGTCTATGGCTACACCTTC
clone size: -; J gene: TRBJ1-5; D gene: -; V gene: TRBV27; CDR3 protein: CASSPQYSGNQPQHF; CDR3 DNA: TGTGCCAGCAGCCCTCAGTATAGCGGCAATCAGCCCCAGCATTTT
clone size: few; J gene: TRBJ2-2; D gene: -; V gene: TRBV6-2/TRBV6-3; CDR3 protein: CASSRAKQDTGELFF; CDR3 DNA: TGTGCCAGCAGTAGGGCGAAGCAGGACACCGGGGAGCTGTTTTTT
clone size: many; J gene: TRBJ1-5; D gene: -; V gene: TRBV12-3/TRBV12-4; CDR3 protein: CASSVGNSNQPQHF; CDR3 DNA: TGTGCCAGCAGTGTGGGGAATAGCAATCAGCCCCAGCATTTT